The rows below give T cell receptor beta chains drawn from one sample of a study of spatial heterogeneity in lung cancer. Each CDR3 protein is one row after TCRdb ran MiXCR on the 5' RACE reads. The data show roughly 120,000 distinct CDR3 sequences, with 10% to 15% seen just once and around 17% held by the top ten. The sample was PBMCs, taken at follow-up. These receptors were obtained from a male donor with early-stage non-small cell lung cancer. The CDR3 runs from the conserved cysteine through the conserved F or W. D genes are given only for firm matches. Size values are once, few and many counts, or a class for expanded clones, and some rows have none.

j_gene	abundance	v_gene	d_gene	len	CDR3nt	CDR3aa
TRBJ2-7	many	TRBV5-1	.	13	TGCGCCAGCAGCTTGGGACCGCGCGACGAGCAGTACTTC	CASSLGPRDEQYF
TRBJ2-7	.	TRBV18	TRBD1	14	TGTGCCAGCTCACCCAGGACAGGGGATGGTGAGCAGTACTTC	CASSPRTGDGEQYF
TRBJ2-7	many	TRBV5-1	TRBD1	14	TGCGCCAGCAGCTCGACCGGGACAGGGGCCGAGCAGTACTTC	CASSSTGTGAEQYF
TRBJ1-6	many	TRBV7-3	TRBD1	14	TGTGCCAGCAGCACCGGGACAGAGAATTCACCCCTCCACTTT	CASSTGTENSPLHF
TRBJ2-7	few	TRBV3-1	.	16	TGTGCCAGCAGCCAAGATTCGTCCCTCGTTCGTGACGAGCAGTACTTC	CASSQDSSLVRDEQYF
TRBJ2-7	few	TRBV4-2	TRBD1	16	TGTGCCAGCAGCCGCTGGGGACAGGACGGCTCCTACGAGCAGTACTTC	CASSRWGQDGSYEQYF
TRBJ2-7	.	TRBV20-1	TRBD2	15	TGCAGTGCTAGAGACCCCCGGGGGGGCCTCTCCGAGCAGTACTTC	CSARDPRGGLSEQYF
TRBJ2-1	few	TRBV10-3	.	15	TGTGCCATCACCCGTAGCGGAAATGACTACAATGAGCAGTTCTTC	CAITRSGNDYNEQFF
TRBJ1-5	few	TRBV27	.	14	TGTGCCAGCAGTTCAACAGCCTTCGGTCAGCCCCAGCATTTT	CASSSTAFGQPQHF
TRBJ2-3	many	TRBV6-1	TRBD2	15	TGTGCCAGCAGTGTAATGCTAGCGGGTACAGATACGCAGTATTTT	CASSVMLAGTDTQYF
TRBJ2-4	.	TRBV28	.	15	TGTGCCAGCAGCCTCCCCTCCCCGGCCAAAAACATTCAGTACTTC	CASSLPSPAKNIQYF
TRBJ1-2	.	TRBV7-2	TRBD1	16	TGTGCCAGCAGCTTAACGGAGGGACAGGCATTCTATGGCTACACCTTC	CASSLTEGQAFYGYTF
TRBJ2-4	.	TRBV6-1	.	13	TGTGCCAGCAGTGAGTCGGGGGTTCGCATTCAGTACTTC	CASSESGVRIQYF
TRBJ2-1	.	TRBV4-2	TRBD1	19	TGTGCCAGCAGCCAACCTCTCCAACCCAGCAGGGGGCAGTACAATGAGCAGTTCTTC	CASSQPLQPSRGQYNEQFF
TRBJ2-7	.	TRBV5-1	.	16	TGCGCCAGCAGCTTTTTCCGAGGAGGGGGGAACTACGAGCAGTACTTC	CASSFFRGGGNYEQYF
TRBJ2-4	.	TRBV19	.	13	TGTGCCAGTAGTATAGATGAGCGAAACATTCAGTACTTC	CASSIDERNIQYF
TRBJ2-3	.	TRBV25-1	.	15	TGTGCCAGCAGTGAATTCGGGGGGCAGGGAGATACGCAGTATTTT	CASSEFGGQGDTQYF
TRBJ2-6	few	TRBV5-1	TRBD1	17	TGCGCCAGCAGCTTAAACCCAGGGGGCTCTGGGGCCAACGTCCTGACTTTC	CASSLNPGGSGANVLTF
TRBJ2-2	many	TRBV4-3	.	14	TGCGCCAGCAGCCAAGATCCTGTATCCGGGGAGCTGTTTTTT	CASSQDPVSGELFF
TRBJ2-5	.	TRBV19	TRBD1	17	TGTGCCAGTAGCCCCGGGACAGGGGTCCAGTACCAAGAGACCCAGTACTTC	CASSPGTGVQYQETQYF
TRBJ1-6	.	TRBV7-8	.	15	TGTGCCAGCAGCTTTGAGAACAGGGTAGTTTCACCCCTCCACTTT	CASSFENRVVSPLHF
TRBJ2-2	.	TRBV12-3/TRBV12-4	.	15	TGTGCCAGCAGTTTGAAGGACCGTAACACCGGGGAGCTGTTTTTT	CASSLKDRNTGELFF
TRBJ2-1	.	TRBV5-1	TRBD1	12	TGCGCCAGCAGCGACGGACAGGGTGAGCAGTTCTTC	CASSDGQGEQFF
TRBJ1-2	.	TRBV28	TRBD1	18	TGTGCCAGCAGCAGACCCGGGGGCCTAGACAGGGGGCTCTATGGCTACACCTTC	CASSRPGGLDRGLYGYTF
TRBJ2-1	.	TRBV20-1	TRBD2	16	TGCAGTGCTAGAGATCCCCATGCGGGGGCCTACAATGAGCAGTTCTTC	CSARDPHAGAYNEQFF
TRBJ2-3	.	TRBV28	.	15	TGTGCCAGCAGTTTACAGGCAGGCTTCACAGATACGCAGTATTTT	CASSLQAGFTDTQYF
TRBJ1-1	many	TRBV7-2	.	14	TGTGCCAGCAGCCCGGCGGGGTACAACACTGAAGCTTTCTTT	CASSPAGYNTEAFF
TRBJ2-1	few	TRBV24-1	TRBD2	15	TGTGCCACCAGCATAGCGGGATCCCCTAACAATGAGCAGTTCTTC	CATSIAGSPNNEQFF
TRBJ1-2	few	TRBV7-8	.	13	TGTGCCAGCACCCGGGGTCCGGGCTATGGCTACACCTTC	CASTRGPGYGYTF
TRBJ1-5	few	TRBV12-3/TRBV12-4	.	15	TGTGCCAGCAGTTTAATAGGAAATAGCAATCAGCCCCAGCATTTT	CASSLIGNSNQPQHF
TRBJ1-2	.	TRBV18	.	14	TGTGCCAGCTCACCTGGCGGACAGAACTATGGCTACACCTTC	CASSPGGQNYGYTF
TRBJ1-2	.	TRBV7-9	TRBD1	13	TGTGCCAGCAGCTCCGGGACAGGGATAGGCTACACCTTC	CASSSGTGIGYTF
TRBJ2-3	.	TRBV27	.	14	TGTGCCAGCAGTTTACTTTCTAGCACAGATACGCAGTATTTT	CASSLLSSTDTQYF
TRBJ2-3	.	TRBV5-6	.	12	TGTGCCAGCAGTTATGAGCCTGGTACGCAGTATTTT	CASSYEPGTQYF
TRBJ1-1	many	TRBV6-5	.	14	TGTGCCAGCAGTCAAAAACAGGGCCCATTTGAAGCTTTCTTT	CASSQKQGPFEAFF
TRBJ2-5	few	TRBV9	.	16	TGTGCCAGCGCCAGTACTAACAGAGCACTACAAGAGACCCAGTACTTC	CASASTNRALQETQYF
TRBJ2-7	.	TRBV2	TRBD1	11	TGTGCCAGCAGATCAGGGGGACAGCAGTACTTC	CASRSGGQQYF
TRBJ2-5	few	TRBV4-3	.	14	TGCGCCAGCAGCCAAGAATCAGCGGAGGAGACCCAGTACTTC	CASSQESAEETQYF
TRBJ2-1	.	TRBV20-1	.	13	TGCAGCGAGACCAGGGGCTATGACAATGAGCAGTTCTTC	CSETRGYDNEQFF
TRBJ1-6	.	TRBV27	.	14	TGTGCCAGCAGTTTCCCTTGGGGTAATTCACCCCTCCACTTT	CASSFPWGNSPLHF